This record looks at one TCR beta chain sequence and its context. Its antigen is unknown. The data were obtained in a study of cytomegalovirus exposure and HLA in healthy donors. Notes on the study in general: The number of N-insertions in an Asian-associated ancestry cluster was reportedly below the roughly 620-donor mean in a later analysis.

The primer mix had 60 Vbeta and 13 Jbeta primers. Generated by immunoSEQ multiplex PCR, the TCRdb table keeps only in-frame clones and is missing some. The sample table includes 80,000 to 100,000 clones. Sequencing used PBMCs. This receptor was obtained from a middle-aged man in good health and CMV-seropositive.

The CDR3 nucleotides are TGTGCCAGCAGCCGGGGACAGGAAAGAGAAGCTTTCTTT. Encoded protein: CASSRGQEREAFF. The gene calls are TRBV11-3 and TRBJ1-1; TRBD1 aligns across 8 bases. CDR3 length: 13 residues. Germline loops: CDR1 SGHNT, CDR2 YENEEA. With V trimmed by 5 bases and J by 8 bases, 7 bases remained unmatched.